This T cell receptor beta chain derives from a study of shared clonotypes between healthy human individuals. The CDR3 sequence is 12 residues long. Germline V gives CDR1 SGHAT, CDR2 FQNNGV. Trimming left V 6 bases short and J 5 bases short, with 7 bases between. Naive CD8 populations comprised CD45RO-negative cells positively selected for CCR7, excluding terminally differentiated effector memory CD45RA+ cells. Profiling relied on immunoSEQ multiplex PCR, and the TCRdb table lists in-frame clones only, not all of them. Of fewer than 850,000 clones detected, around 96% appear once; the ten largest clones hold less than 0.25%.

This sequence originates from a man between 25 and 39 years old in good health. Material: naive CD8+ T cells sorted from blood. The chain recombines TRBV11-2 with TRBJ2-2; D uncertain. The CDR3 spells CASSYGTGELFF. The CDR3 DNA is TGTGCCAGCAGTTACGGAACCGGGGAGCTGTTTTTT.